The 27 T cell receptor beta chains given below trace back to one sample, sequenced in a study of blood T cell repertoires in COVID-19. TCRdb's copy holds only in-frame clones and misses some; the assay was immunoSEQ multiplex PCR. The sample shows 53,000 or so clones, about 76% of them seen only once. The source material was peripheral blood. These receptor sequences come from a man aged 45-65 years with active or convalescent COVID-19.

The chain is built from TRBV7-9 and TRBJ2-1, with 7 positions matching TRBD2. Germline CDR1 SEHNR, CDR2 FQNEAQ (reference sequence). This CDR3 has 13 amino acids. V lost 5 bases and J lost 8; bases outside the gene matches: 6. DNA for the CDR3: TGTGCCAGCAGCCCAAGACTAGCACATGAGCAGTTCTTC. As protein: CASSPRLAHEQFF.

This clone is classed as medium-sized. The rearrangement uses TRBV10-2 and TRBJ1-4, with 8 bases identical to TRBD1. Looked up from germline, CDR1 is WSHSY and CDR2 is SAAADI. The V and J ends lost 7 bases and 7 bases, in that order; junction bases with no gene match: 11. This CDR3 comprises 15 residues. CDR3 nucleotide sequence: TGCGCCAGCAACGAAGGACAGGGTGGGGGTGAAAAACTGTTTTTT. It codes for CASNEGQGGGEKLFF.

This chain joins TRBV2 and TRBJ1-6, with D maybe TRBD1 (6 bases). V lost 2 bases and J lost 7, with 12 bases in between. Looked up from germline, CDR1 is SNHLY and CDR2 is FYNNEI. The CDR3 is made up of 15 amino acids. CDR3: CASSERVQGNSPLHF. The CDR3 region has the DNA TGTGCCAGCAGTGAACGGGTTCAGGGGAATTCACCCCTCCACTTT.

V usage is TRBV5-1 and J usage is TRBJ2-1, with D perhaps matching TRBD1 (5 bases). Trimming shortened V by 0 bases and J by 4 bases, and 8 bases separated the two germline ends. CDR1 is SGHRS and CDR2 is YFSETQ in the germline V gene. The CDR3 covers 14 residues. The CDR3 reads CASSLEGVYNEQFF. The CDR3 DNA reads as TGCGCCAGCAGCTTGGAAGGGGTTTACAATGAGCAGTTCTTC.

The count of this clone is one. This chain joins TRBV7-8 and TRBJ2-1; tentative D call: TRBD1 (6 bases). CDR3 size: 15 residues. Germline lookup yields CDR1 SGHVS and CDR2 FQNEAQ. V lost 1 base, J lost 8 bases, and 15 bases lay in between. The CDR3 is CASSLDLQGIDEQFF. CDR3 DNA: TGTGCCAGCAGCTTAGATTTACAGGGAATCGATGAGCAGTTCTTC.

The chain recombines TRBV7-8 with TRBJ2-1, with 8 bases lining up with TRBD2. The CDR3 length is 19 residues. J was trimmed by 0 bases and V by 1 base; bases with no gene match: 11. Germline CDR1 and CDR2: SGHVS and FQNEAQ. The CDR3 sequence is CASSLDTSGHRSSYNEQFF. The CDR3 DNA sequence: TGTGCCAGCAGCTTAGACACTAGCGGACATCGAAGCTCCTACAATGAGCAGTTCTTC.

This chain links TRBV4-1 with TRBJ2-1, with 14 bases aligning to TRBD2. The CDR3 covers 18 residues. After removal of 4 bases from V and 1 base from J, the junction contained 6 bases not matched to a gene. Germline CDR1 is MGHRA and CDR2 is YSYEKL. This CDR3 reads CASSRRLAGGGSYNEQFF. The CDR3 DNA reads TGCGCCAGCAGCCGCCGACTAGCGGGGGGGGGATCCTACAATGAGCAGTTCTTC.

The chain recombines TRBV12-3 or TRBV12-4 with TRBJ1-2; D may be TRBD1 (5 bases). This CDR3 region has 13 residues. V was pared by 6 bases and J by 6 bases, with 14 bases between. The CDR3 DNA reads as TGTGCCAGCAGAACGGGGGGGGGACATGGCTACACCTTC. Translation: CASRTGGGHGYTF.

This sequence joins TRBV5-4 and TRBJ1-1, with 7 bases fitting TRBD1. V was clipped by 4 bases and J by 3 bases; unmatched bases: 9. CDR1 is SGHNT and CDR2 is YYREEE in the germline V gene (reference sequence). This CDR3 spans 15 amino acids. For the CDR3, the DNA is TGTGCCAGCAGCAACTACAGGGGATGGTACACTGAAGCTTTCTTT. Its protein product is CASSNYRGWYTEAFF.

This clone turned up a few times. This rearrangement joins TRBV18 to TRBJ2-1, with 9 bases identical to TRBD1. Per the germline V gene, CDR1 is KGHSH and CDR2 is LQKENI. V lost 4 bases, J lost 9 bases, and 7 bases stayed unmatched. The CDR3 spans 14 residues. In DNA, the CDR3 is TGTGCCAGCTCACACGACAGGGGGAAGGGTGAGCAGTTCTTC. Translating it yields CASSHDRGKGEQFF.

The gene calls are TRBV5-1 and TRBJ2-7; a possible D gene is TRBD2 (5 bases). The CDR3 totals 15 residues. V lost 0 bases and J 0 bases, leaving 10 bases between the germline ends. The V gene's germline CDR1 is SGHRS and CDR2 YFSETQ. The CDR3 protein is CASSLETGISYEQYF. CDR3 bases: TGCGCCAGCAGCTTGGAGACGGGGATCTCCTACGAGCAGTACTTC.

The chain has TRBV10-2 and TRBJ2-3, with 7 nucleotides matching TRBD2. The V gene's germline CDR1 is WSHSY and CDR2 SAAADI. The V gene end was trimmed by 9 bases and the J gene end by 0 bases; junction bases not matched to a gene: 9. The CDR3 length is 15 residues. For the CDR3, the DNA is TGCGCCAGTTCGCCCGGGGGGACTAGCACAGATACGCAGTATTTT. This encodes CASSPGGTSTDTQYF.

The chain employs TRBV14 and TRBJ1-1; TRBD1 might be the D (5 bases). V was cut by 3 bases and J by 1 base, with 12 bases left in between. The CDR3 consists of 15 residues. Germline V lookup: CDR1 SGHDN, CDR2 FVKESK. The CDR3 is CASSQGPGPNTEAFF. The CDR3 nucleotides are TGTGCCAGCAGCCAGGGGCCAGGACCGAACACTGAAGCTTTCTTT.

The V gene is TRBV6-1, the J gene TRBJ2-1; 9 bases match TRBD2. V was pared by 1 base and J by 5 bases, with 12 bases of the junction left unmatched. Germline CDR1 reads MNHNS; CDR2 reads SASEGT. The CDR3 extends over 18 amino acids. CDR3 sequence (DNA): TGTGCCAGCAGTGAAGTCGGTTGGGGGCGGGAGGGCGACAATGAGCAGTTCTTC. Protein sequence: CASSEVGWGREGDNEQFF.

The CDR3, as DNA: TGTGCCAGCAGCTTAAGGGGACAACAAGAGACCCAGTACTTC. It codes for CASSLRGQQETQYF. The chain has TRBV7-3 and TRBJ2-5; a possible D gene is TRBD1 (6 bases). Trimming cost V 1 base and J 2 bases, with 8 bases left between them. This CDR3 spans 14 amino acids. The germline V gene has CDR1 SGHTA and CDR2 FQGTGA.

The sample holds a few counts of this clone. The same CDR3 is also encoded by other DNA sequences in this sample. CDR3 DNA: TGTGCCAGCAGGGAGTTCTCTGGAAACACCATATATTTT. This gives the protein CASREFSGNTIYF. The V gene is TRBV6-5, the J gene TRBJ1-3; D is ambiguous. The germline gives CDR1 MNHEY, CDR2 SVGAGI. The CDR3 loop spans 13 amino acids. V was clipped by 6 bases and J by 0 bases, with 6 bases between them.

This sequence joins TRBV19 and TRBJ1-2, with unresolved D. V gave up 3 bases and J gave up 7 bases, with 9 bases separating them. The CDR3 has 12 amino acids. Looked up from germline, CDR1 is LNHDA and CDR2 is SQIVND (reference sequence). CDR3 amino acids: CASSMAGIGYTF. The CDR3 DNA is TGTGCCAGTAGTATGGCGGGGATTGGCTACACCTTC.

V gene TRBV29-1 combines with J gene TRBJ1-2; no definite D call. The CDR3 is made up of 16 amino acids. The V end lost 1 base, the J end lost 8 bases, and 23 bases lay between the germline ends. The germline V gene encodes CDR1 SQVTM and CDR2 ANQGSEA. This chain's CDR3 is CSVEATPGLISEGYTF. Here the CDR3 DNA reads TGCAGCGTTGAAGCCACGCCCGGGTTGATAAGTGAGGGCTACACCTTC.

The J gene is TRBJ2-3, the V gene TRBV2, with TRBD2 matching 9 bases. Germline V gene sequence: CDR1 SNHLY, CDR2 FYNNEI. The junction had 10 bases not matched to a gene; V was cut back by 7 bases and J by 5 bases. The CDR3 sequence is 15 residues long. DNA of the CDR3: TGTGCCAGCACCTTTGTTAGCGGGGGAGGAGATACGCAGTATTTT. It encodes CASTFVSGGGDTQYF.

This clone was seen more than once but under ten times. The chain links TRBV4-2 to TRBJ2-6; maybe TRBD1 (6 bases). V was cut by 3 bases and J by 4 bases, with 19 bases left in between. This CDR3 contains 18 residues. CDR1 is LGHNA, CDR2 YNFKEQ, per germline. The CDR3 region is CASSQAASPGVGANVLTF. CDR3 nucleotides: TGTGCCAGCAGCCAGGCAGCCTCCCCAGGGGTCGGGGCCAACGTCCTGACTTTC.

The V gene is TRBV27, the J gene TRBJ1-6; D not resolved. V lost 3 bases to trimming and J lost 11 bases, with 17 bases between them. The CDR3 has 15 amino acids. Germline lookup yields CDR1 MNHEY and CDR2 SMNVEV (reference sequence). The CDR3 sequence is CASSFEGKAGTPLHF. The CDR3 DNA reads TGTGCCAGCAGTTTTGAGGGAAAGGCAGGAACACCCCTCCACTTT.

This clone was observed a few times. V and J are TRBV6-4 and TRBJ2-7, with D perhaps TRBD1 (6 bases). The V gene's germline CDR1 is MRHNA and CDR2 SNTAGT. V was clipped by 6 bases and J by 4 bases, with 13 bases between them. This CDR3 is 13 amino acids long. The CDR3 DNA reads TGTGCCAGCAGGCCCACTCAGGGGTACGAGCAGTACTTC. Translating gives CASRPTQGYEQYF.

The rearrangement links TRBV2 to TRBJ2-1; D not resolved. V was cut by 2 bases and J by 11 bases, with 7 bases left in between. The germline gives CDR1 SNHLY, CDR2 FYNNEI. This CDR3 contains 11 residues. CDR3 sequence reads: CASSEYEKQFF. The CDR3 coding sequence is TGTGCCAGCAGTGAATATGAGAAGCAGTTCTTC.

The chain is built from TRBV7-8 and TRBJ1-5; no clear D. This CDR3 spans 15 amino acids. Germline V gives CDR1 SGHVS, CDR2 FQNEAQ. V lost 4 bases, J lost 6 bases, and 16 bases lay in between. Here the CDR3 reads CASSSDYLWGQPQHF. The DNA for the CDR3 is TGTGCCAGCAGCTCCGACTATCTGTGGGGTCAGCCCCAGCATTTT.

The V call is TRBV18, the J call TRBJ1-5, with D perhaps TRBD1 (5 bases). Germline CDR1 KGHSH, CDR2 LQKENI. This CDR3 region has 17 residues. The germline V and J ends were trimmed by 2 bases and 4 bases, with 18 bases remaining between them. CDR3 DNA sequence: TGTGCCAGCTCACCAGGACGTCCGACAGTTCAAAATCAGCCCCAGCATTTT. Residues: CASSPGRPTVQNQPQHF.

There are many counts of this clone. The chain links TRBV18 to TRBJ2-5; 12 bases are shared with TRBD2. The CDR3 sequence is 14 residues long. Losses at the gene ends were 4 bases for V and 4 bases for J; bases not matched to a gene: 1. In germline, CDR1 is KGHSH, CDR2 LQKENI. CDR3 DNA: TGTGCCAGCTCACGGGGACTAGCGGGAGAGACCCAGTACTTC. Amino acids: CASSRGLAGETQYF.

The chain links TRBV9 to TRBJ1-6, with TRBD1 as a possible D gene (5 bases). The V gene lost 6 bases and the J gene lost 6 bases, with 19 bases spanning the gap. There are 16 residues in the CDR3. Per germline, CDR1 SGDLS and CDR2 YYNGEE. The CDR3 region has the DNA TGTGCCAGCACCCCTGGGGGGTCCCCCATTAATTCACCCCTCCACTTT. It is translated as CASTPGGSPINSPLHF.